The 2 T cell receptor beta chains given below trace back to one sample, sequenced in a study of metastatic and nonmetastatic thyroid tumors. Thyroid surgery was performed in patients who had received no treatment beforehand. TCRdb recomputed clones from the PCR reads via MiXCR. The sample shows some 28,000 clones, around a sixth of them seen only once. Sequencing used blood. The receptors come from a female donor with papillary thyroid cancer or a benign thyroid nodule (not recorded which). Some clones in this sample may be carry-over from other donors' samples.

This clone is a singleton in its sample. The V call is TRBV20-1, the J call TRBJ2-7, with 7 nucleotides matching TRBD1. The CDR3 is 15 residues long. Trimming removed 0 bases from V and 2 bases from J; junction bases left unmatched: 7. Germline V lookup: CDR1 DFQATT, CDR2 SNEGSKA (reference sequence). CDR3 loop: CSARDLRDSTYEQYF. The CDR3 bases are TGCAGTGCTAGAGATCTCCGGGACAGCACCTACGAGCAGTACTTC.

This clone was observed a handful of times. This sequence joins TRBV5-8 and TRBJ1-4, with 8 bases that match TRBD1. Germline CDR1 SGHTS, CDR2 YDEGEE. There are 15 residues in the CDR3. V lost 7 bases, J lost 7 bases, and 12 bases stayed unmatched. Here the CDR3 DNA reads TGTGCCAGCGGCCCTAGGACAGGGCTCGGTGAAAAACTGTTTTTT. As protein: CASGPRTGLGEKLFF.